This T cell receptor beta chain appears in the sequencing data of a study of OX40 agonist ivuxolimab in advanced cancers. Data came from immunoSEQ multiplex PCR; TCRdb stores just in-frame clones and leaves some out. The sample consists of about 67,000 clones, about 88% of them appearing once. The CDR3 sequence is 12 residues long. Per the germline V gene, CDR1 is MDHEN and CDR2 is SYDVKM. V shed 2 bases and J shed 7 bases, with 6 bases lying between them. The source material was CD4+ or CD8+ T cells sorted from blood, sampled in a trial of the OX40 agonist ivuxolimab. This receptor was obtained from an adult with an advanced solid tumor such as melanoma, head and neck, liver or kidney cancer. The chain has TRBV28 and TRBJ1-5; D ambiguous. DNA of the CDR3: TGTGCCAGCAGTTTAACTGACCAGCCCCAGCATTTT. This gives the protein CASSLTDQPQHF.